Listed here is a single T cell receptor (beta chain). What it binds is not known. This sample is part of a study of cytomegalovirus exposure and HLA in healthy donors. General study results and limits: Sequencing depth across donors, presence/absence analyses assumed, was roughly uniform. About 87% or about 30% of the time was how often most TCR beta V segments were productive, according to an earlier analysis.

13 Jbeta primers and 60 Vbeta primers were used for the PCR. Authors' data handling: Counted up in a later analysis, unique TCR beta chains came to 65 million to 80 million, with around 11 million shared. Produced via immunoSEQ multiplex PCR; TCRdb's table is partial and in-frame only. V, J and clone size were drawn from that table, and D and trimming were deduced from the DNA. Among about 160,000 clones listed, roughly 84% were seen once. The receptor was derived from a boy aged 2 to 9 in good health and CMV-seronegative. The sequencing sample was made of PBMCs.

The CDR3 DNA sequence: TGTGCCAGCAGCGCGGGACAGGTCTTATCCTACGAGCAGTACTTC. Translated, it gives CASSAGQVLSYEQYF. V and J are TRBV7-6 and TRBJ2-7; 8 nucleotides line up with TRBD1. CDR3 length: 15 residues. V lost 5 bases and J lost 1; bases outside the gene matches: 7. CDR1 and CDR2 from the germline V gene are SGHVS and FNYEAQ.